This TCR beta chain was identified in a study of T-cell memory formation after mild COVID-19. The overall study: Clustering of TCRs was largely donor specific.

V gave up 7 bases and J gave up 2 bases; unmatched junction bases: 7. The V gene's germline CDR1 is SGHTA and CDR2 FQGNSA. The CDR3 has 15 amino acids. This clonotype was picked up many times. The target antigen is unknown. Employing constant-segment primers, 5'RACE generated TCR alpha and TCR beta cDNA libraries bearing sample barcodes and UMIs. TCRdb re-analysed the 5' RACE reads in MiXCR, keeping a single row per CDR3 protein. The table lists 150,000 to 200,000 distinct CDR3 sequences, roughly 12% of them singletons. Findings and caveats of the study: Some responding clones appeared in pre-infection memory, suggesting cross-reactive memory joined. SARS-CoV-2 specificity of second-wave clones peaking day 37 was unconfirmed.

The clonotype was recovered from a man aged 18 to 35 who had mild COVID-19 (a few samples of this study predate the infection). Cell type and time point are not known. Sequencing was done on a sample of PBMCs or a T cell subset sorted from them (not recorded which). This chain connects TRBV7-2 to TRBJ2-1, with 8 bases that match TRBD2. The CDR3 DNA reads TGTGCCAGCACCCCTCCGGGGGGGACCTACAATGAGCAGTTCTTC. It specifies CASTPPGGTYNEQFF.